The 19 T cell receptor beta chains given below trace back to one sample, sequenced in a study of tumor-infiltrating lymphocytes in primary liver carcinoma. A constant-region primer primed TCR beta cDNA synthesis from roughly 520 ng of total RNA. Libraries covering TCR beta were generated through three nested multiplex PCR rounds (using a slightly modified ARM-PCR). The first two PCR rounds, roughly 11 cycles each, used TRBV1-TRBV30 forward primers and a C-beta reverse primer. One entry per CDR3 protein, called by TCRdb with MiXCR from the multiplex PCR reads. Of tens of thousands of distinct CDR3 sequences listed, approximately 77% were seen once; the top ten hold 15% to 20%. From unsorted bulk tissue weighing about 18-30 mg, DNA and RNA were co-extracted. Sequencing was carried out using liver tumor tissue from sampling region 1. The subset was: tumor region T1, superior pole. The receptor set was obtained from a man between 40 and 49 years old with primary liver carcinoma and hepatitis B virus infection.

This clonotype occurred many times. The genes are TRBV7-9 and TRBJ1-6, with D tentatively TRBD1 (6 bases). V was clipped by 2 bases and J by 8 bases, with 10 bases between them. CDR1 and CDR2 (germline): SEHNR, FQNEAQ (reference sequence). The CDR3 loop spans 14 amino acids. The CDR3, as DNA: TGTGCCAGCAGCTTAAGCAGGGGATATTCACCCCTCCACTTT. Encoded protein: CASSLSRGYSPLHF.

This clonotype was seen repeatedly, ten times or more. For the CDR3, the DNA is TGTGCCAGCAGCCCCTCAGGGGCCCGGGGGATAAACATTCAGTACTTC. Protein: CASSPSGARGINIQYF. The V and J genes are TRBV28 and TRBJ2-4, with D perhaps matching TRBD1 or TRBD2 (6 bases each). Germline V CDR1 and CDR2: MDHEN, SYDVKM. The CDR3 is made up of 16 amino acids. Trimming stripped 6 bases from V and 6 bases from J, with 21 bases between. The complete variable domain, with remaining parts taken from reference TRBV28 and TRBJ2-4, reads DVKVTQSSRYLVKRTGEKVFLECVQDMDHENMFWYRQDPGLGLRLIYFSYDVKMKEKGDIPEGYSVSREKKERFSLILESASTNQTSMYLCASSPSGARGINIQYFGAGTRLSVL.

About this clonotype itself: Since no conserved phenylalanine or tryptophan closes the CDR3, a read error is the likely cause. It is unclear where the CDR3 begins or ends on the DNA, so no DNA is shown, and the CDR3 is as TCRdb lists it. This chain joins TRBV24-1 and TRBJ2-5; TRBD2, the table's D call, was not compared with the DNA. Inclusive of both ends, the CDR3 amounts to 13 amino acids. Per the germline V gene, CDR1 is KGHDR and CDR2 is SFDVKD. The CDR3 loop reads CATKRAGEETQYL.

This chain links TRBV15 with TRBJ1-1; TRBD1 matches 7 bases. Losses at the gene ends were 8 bases for V and 8 bases for J; bases not matched to a gene: 14. The CDR3 consists of 14 residues. Germline V lookup: CDR1 LNHNV, CDR2 YYDKDF (reference sequence). The CDR3 DNA is TGTGCCACCCAAACTATCTGGGACAGCCAGGAAGCTTTCTTT. Translating gives CATQTIWDSQEAFF.

This clonotype was seen at least ten times. The chain employs TRBV12-3 or TRBV12-4 and TRBJ1-2; maybe TRBD1 (6 bases). V was cut by 0 bases and J by 4 bases, with 9 bases left in between. This CDR3 has 14 residues. CDR3 nucleotides: TGTGCCAGCAGTTTAGCAGGGGGGGTCTATGGCTACACCTTC. Encoded protein: CASSLAGGVYGYTF.

On this clonotype: At one boundary the junction diverges from the germline segment, which might be a read error. The chain couples TRBV7-9 to TRBJ2-1; 14 bases map to TRBD2. The CDR3 has 18 amino acids. Germline V gene lookup returns CDR1 SEHNR and CDR2 FQNEAQ (reference sequence). CDR3 residues: CASSLIGGLAGAYNQQFF. The CDR3 DNA reads as TGTGCCAGCAGCCTTATAGGGGGACTAGCGGGAGCCTACAATCAGCAGTTCTTC.

This chain joins TRBV11-2 and TRBJ1-1, with unresolved D. Per germline, CDR1 SGHAT and CDR2 FQNNGV. The CDR3 has 13 amino acids. Trimming removed 11 bases from V and 11 bases from J, with 24 bases in between. The CDR3 loop reads CACNLVFDSGAFF. The CDR3, as DNA: TGTGCCTGCAACTTAGTGTTTGACTCGGGGGCTTTCTTT.

This clonotype was seen only a few times. V is TRBV10-1 and J is TRBJ2-3, with 8 positions matching TRBD1. The CDR3 has 13 amino acids. Trimming took 11 bases from V and 2 from J; bases not matched to a gene: 6. Germline V gene sequence: CDR1 WNHNN, CDR2 SYGVQD (reference sequence). CDR3 residues: CAGDRGSTDTQYF. In nucleotides, the CDR3 is TGCGCCGGCGACAGGGGTTCCACAGATACGCAGTATTTT.

This clonotype was detected once. This sequence may be a read error, since a much larger clone differs from it by one base. This sequence joins TRBV28 and TRBJ2-7, with a weak D call TRBD1 (5 bases). Looked up from germline, CDR1 is MDHEN and CDR2 is SYDVKM. The CDR3 consists of 12 residues. V lost 6 bases and J lost 12, with 18 bases in between. For the CDR3, the DNA is TGTGCCAGCAGGTTGGGGCAAGAGACCCTGTACTTC. Its protein is CASRLGQETLYF.

This chain links TRBV12-5 with TRBJ2-2, with a tentative D call TRBD2 (5 bases). CDR1 and CDR2 from the germline V gene are LGHNT and FRNRAP. This CDR3 comprises 16 residues. V lost 3 bases, J lost 17 bases, and 28 bases lay in between. The CDR3 DNA is TGTGCTAGTGGTTTCTCCGGGGTATCGAACACCGGGGAGTTTTTTTTT. This codes for CASGFSGVSNTGEFFF.

In this sample, this clonotype turned up many times. The chain joins TRBV29-1 to TRBJ1-1; the match to TRBD1 covers 10 bases. The J segment lost 4 bases and the V segment lost 8 bases, leaving 7 bases of the junction unmatched. This CDR3 is 13 amino acids long. Germline CDR1 SQVTM, CDR2 ANQGSEA. This CDR3 is CSLRTGGSTEAFF. The CDR3 DNA reads TGCAGCCTGAGGACAGGGGGGAGCACTGAAGCTTTCTTT. Variable domain in full (rest from reference TRBV29-1 and TRBJ1-1): SAVISQKPSRDICQRGTSLTIQCQVDSQVTMMFWYRQQPGQSLTLIATANQGSEATYESGFVIDKFPISRPNLTFSTLTVSNMSPEDSSIYLCSLRTGGSTEAFFGQGTRLTVV.

This chain joins TRBV11-2 and TRBJ2-1; 8 bases fit TRBD2. Germline trimming cut 6 bases from V and 8 bases from J; bases unmatched to any gene: 9. CDR3 size: 14 residues. Germline V lookup: CDR1 SGHAT, CDR2 FQNNGV. The CDR3, as DNA: TGTGCCAGCAGTTATAGCGGGAATAGGGATGAGCAGTTCTTC. It specifies CASSYSGNRDEQFF.

The table lists this clonotype with a few counts. This may stem from a read error, because a much larger clone lies one nucleotide away. The chain joins TRBV29-1 to TRBJ2-1, with D maybe TRBD1 (6 bases). V was shortened by 4 bases and J by 6 bases, with 22 bases between the two germline ends. CDR3 size: 16 residues. Germline CDR1 and CDR2: SQVTM and ANQGSEA. In DNA, the CDR3 is TGCAGCGTTGGGGGGCCCGCTAGTGATGTGGGCAATGAGCAGTTCTTC. This gives the protein CSVGGPASDVGNEQFF.

Note on this clonotype: An end of the junction differs from the germline gene, which may be a read error. J is TRBJ2-1 and V is TRBV29-1; D ambiguous. The CDR3 spans 14 residues. CDR1 and CDR2 from the germline V gene are SQVTM and ANQGSEA. Here the CDR3 reads CSIEVSAPYNGQFF. The CDR3, as DNA: TGCAGCATTGAAGTTTCGGCACCCTACAATGGGCAGTTCTTC.

As regards this clonotype: One end of the junction is discordant with germline, which a read error may explain. The chain has TRBV12-3 or TRBV12-4 and TRBJ2-7; 7 bases map to TRBD1. This CDR3 is built from 13 residues. In DNA form, the CDR3 reads TGTGCCTGCAGACTGGGACAGTCATGCGAGCAGTACTTC. Protein: CACRLGQSCEQYF.

As to this clonotype: A much larger clone differs by one base, so this may be a read error. The chain uses TRBV13 and TRBJ2-1; 7 nucleotides line up with TRBD1. The CDR3 consists of 15 residues. Germline V gene data show CDR1 as PRHDT and CDR2 as FYEKMQ (reference sequence). The CDR3 DNA reads TGTGTCAGCAGCTTAAGACAGGGCGAAGTGAATGAGCAGTTCTTC. Its translation: CVSSLRQGEVNEQFF. The full variable domain, in which reference TRBV13 and TRBJ2-1 provide the parts outside the CDR3, is AAGVIQSPRHLIKEKRETATLKCYPIPRHDTVYWYQQGPGQDPQFLISFYEKMQSDKGSIPDRFSAQQFSDYHSELNMSSLELGDSALYFCVSSLRQGEVNEQFFGPGTRLTVL.

Worth noting for this clonotype: Germline and junction disagree at one end, which may indicate a read error. The chain has TRBV12-3 or TRBV12-4 and TRBJ2-1; D is tentatively TRBD1 or TRBD2 (5 bases each). The CDR3 totals 14 residues. The CDR3 coding sequence is TGTGCCTGTACTACAGGCCAGAGGGGCAATGGGCAGTTCTTC. As protein: CACTTGQRGNGQFF.

With respect to this clonotype: At one end the junction does not follow the germline gene, possibly because of a read error. Written as DNA, the CDR3 is TGTGCCAGCAGCTTATCCGTTGGACTAGCGGGAGAGGGGTACGACCAGCACTTC. Its translation: CASSLSVGLAGEGYDQHF. The rearrangement joins TRBV11-2 to TRBJ2-7; 13 positions agree with TRBD2. Per the germline V gene, CDR1 is SGHAT and CDR2 is FQNNGV. The length of the CDR3 is 18 residues.

In the case of this clonotype: One end of the junction is discordant with germline, which a read error may explain. The chain employs TRBV20-1 and TRBJ2-7; D remains ambiguous. In germline, CDR1 is DFQATT, CDR2 SNEGSKA (reference sequence). This CDR3 has 13 amino acids. The CDR3 sequence is CNARSPSSYEQYF. Here the CDR3 DNA reads TGCAATGCTAGGTCGCCTAGTAGCTACGAGCAGTACTTC.